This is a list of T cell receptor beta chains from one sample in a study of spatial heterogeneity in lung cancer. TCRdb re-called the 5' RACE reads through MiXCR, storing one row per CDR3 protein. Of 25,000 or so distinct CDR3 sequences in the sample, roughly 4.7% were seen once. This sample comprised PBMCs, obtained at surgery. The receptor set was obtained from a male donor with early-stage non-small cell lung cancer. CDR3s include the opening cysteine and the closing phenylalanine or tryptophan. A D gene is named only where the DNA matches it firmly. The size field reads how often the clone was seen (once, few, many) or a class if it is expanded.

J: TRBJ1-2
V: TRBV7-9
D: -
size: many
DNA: TGTGCCAGCAGCCGTACGACAGAATTGTCCTATGGCTACACCTTC
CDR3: CASSRTTELSYGYTF

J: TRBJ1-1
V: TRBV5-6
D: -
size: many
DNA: TGTGCCAGCAGCTTCATTTGGGGAACGAACACTGAAGCTTTCTTT
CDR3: CASSFIWGTNTEAFF

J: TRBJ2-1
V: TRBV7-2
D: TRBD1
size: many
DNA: TGTGCCAGCAGCTTAAGTAGGGGGCAGCAGTTCTTC
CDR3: CASSLSRGQQFF

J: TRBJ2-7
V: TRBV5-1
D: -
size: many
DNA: TGCGCCAGCAGCTTGGTGGGCTTCGAGGAGCAGTACTTC
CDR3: CASSLVGFEEQYF

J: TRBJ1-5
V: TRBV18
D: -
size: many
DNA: TGTGCCAGCTCACGGGGGGAAAATCAGCCCCAGCATTTT
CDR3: CASSRGENQPQHF

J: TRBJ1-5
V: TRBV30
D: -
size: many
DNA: TGTGCCTGGAGTAGAGGATATCAGCCCCAGCATTTT
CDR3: CAWSRGYQPQHF

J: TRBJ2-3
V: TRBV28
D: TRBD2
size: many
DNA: TGTGCCAGCAGTTTTGAAGGGACTAGTGGGCATACGCAGTATTTT
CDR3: CASSFEGTSGHTQYF

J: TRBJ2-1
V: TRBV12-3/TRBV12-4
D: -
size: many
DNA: TGTGCCAGCAGTCTCCGGGCCCTAAATGAGCAGTTCTTC
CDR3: CASSLRALNEQFF

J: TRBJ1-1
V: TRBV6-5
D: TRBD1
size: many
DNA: TGTGCCAGCAGAACCTATCACGACAGGGGGACTGAAGCTTTCTTT
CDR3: CASRTYHDRGTEAFF

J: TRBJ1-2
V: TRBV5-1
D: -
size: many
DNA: TGCGCCAGCAGCTTGGACAGGAGTTATGGCTACACCTTC
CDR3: CASSLDRSYGYTF

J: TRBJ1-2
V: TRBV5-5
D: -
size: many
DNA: TGTGCCAGCAGCTTGGCGAGGACCGCCGGGGTGGACACCTTC
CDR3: CASSLARTAGVDTF

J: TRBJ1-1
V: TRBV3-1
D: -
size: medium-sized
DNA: TGTGCCAGCAGCCAAGGAGGGGGCACTGAAGCTTTCTTT
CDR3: CASSQGGGTEAFF